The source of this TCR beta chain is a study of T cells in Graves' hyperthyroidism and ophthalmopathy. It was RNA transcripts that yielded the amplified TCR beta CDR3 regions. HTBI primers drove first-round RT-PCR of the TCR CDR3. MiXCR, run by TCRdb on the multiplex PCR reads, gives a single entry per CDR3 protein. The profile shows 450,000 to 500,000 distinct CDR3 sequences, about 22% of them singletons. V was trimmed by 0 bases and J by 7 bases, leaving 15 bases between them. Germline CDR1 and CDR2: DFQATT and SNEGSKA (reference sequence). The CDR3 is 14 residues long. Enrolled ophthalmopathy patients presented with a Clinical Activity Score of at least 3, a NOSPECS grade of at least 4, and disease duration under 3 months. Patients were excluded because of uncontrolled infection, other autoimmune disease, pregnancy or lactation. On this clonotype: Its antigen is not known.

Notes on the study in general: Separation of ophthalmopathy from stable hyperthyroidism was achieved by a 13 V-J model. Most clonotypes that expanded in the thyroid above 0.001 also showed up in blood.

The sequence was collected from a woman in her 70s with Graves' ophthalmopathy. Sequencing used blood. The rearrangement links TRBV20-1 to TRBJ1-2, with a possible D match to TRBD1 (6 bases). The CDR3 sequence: CSARDDRGLSGYTF. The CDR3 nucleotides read TGCAGTGCTAGAGATGACCGGGGGCTCTCTGGCTACACCTTC.